A single sample is the source of the 28 T cell receptor beta chains below, sequenced in a study of beta chain features in type 1 diabetes (dated by TCRdb to the late 2010s). Libraries were made using the immunoSEQ multiplex PCR assay. The entire isolated RNA was reverse transcribed using the High Capacity cDNA Reverse Transcription Kit, and thus expressed TCRB transcripts were sequenced. The table was pulled from immuneACCESS by TCRdb, which kept in-frame rearrangements only. Such tables lose some clones; where checked, under half of the loss comes from unresolved V genes, and the rest has no known cause. Present in this sample are fewer than 550,000 clones, over 9.5% of which were seen just once. Together, the top ten hold 0.035% to 0.05% of the sample. The sample was naive CD4+ T cells from blood. In light of the paper, this sample's cell subset or site label describes: true naive CD4+ T cells. The receptor set was obtained from a woman aged 18-30 years in good health.

V gene TRBV7-2 combines with J gene TRBJ1-4; 7 nucleotides match TRBD1. The germline CDR1 and CDR2 sequences are SGHTA and FQGNSA. The CDR3 sequence is 15 residues long. Losses at the gene ends were 5 bases for V and 5 bases for J; bases not matched to a gene: 8. The CDR3 nucleotides are TGTGCCAGCAGCGAGCCAGGGGGAGGGAATGAAAAACTGTTTTTT. Amino acid sequence: CASSEPGGGNEKLFF.

This clone showed up just once. The rearrangement joins TRBV7-2 to TRBJ1-2; D ambiguous. V was trimmed by 1 base and J by 7 bases, leaving 4 bases between them. The CDR3 runs 11 residues. Germline CDR1 is SGHTA and CDR2 is FQGNSA. CDR3 sequence (DNA): TGTGCCAGCAGCTTAGGACTTGGCTACACCTTC. This encodes CASSLGLGYTF.

This clone was recorded a few times. The chain carries TRBV28 and TRBJ2-6; D gene unclear. The CDR3 loop spans 14 amino acids. V lost 8 bases and J lost 1, with 9 bases in between. Per the germline V gene, CDR1 is MDHEN and CDR2 is SYDVKM. CDR3 sequence reads: CASYQPSGANVLTF. The CDR3 DNA follows: TGTGCCAGCTACCAACCTTCTGGGGCCAACGTCCTGACTTTC.

This clone was seen a few times. This chain uses TRBV4-1 with TRBJ2-2; 14 bases fit TRBD2. This CDR3 region has 21 residues. The V gene's germline CDR1 is MGHRA and CDR2 YSYEKL. V shed 3 bases and J 1 base; nucleotides not matched to a gene: 13. This chain's CDR3 is CASSHLPLGLAGAKNTGELFF. In DNA, the CDR3 is TGCGCCAGCAGCCACCTCCCGCTGGGACTAGCGGGGGCTAAGAACACCGGGGAGCTGTTTTTT.

The V call is TRBV5-1, the J call TRBJ2-5, with D perhaps matching TRBD2 (6 bases). CDR1 and CDR2 (germline): SGHRS, YFSETQ. The CDR3 has 16 amino acids. The germline V and J ends were trimmed by 0 bases and 5 bases, with 17 bases remaining between them. The CDR3 region has the DNA TGCGCCAGCAGCTTGGGGCTGGGGACTCTCAGGGAGACCCAGTACTTC. It encodes CASSLGLGTLRETQYF.

This chain uses TRBV6-1 with TRBJ2-7, with D unresolved. This CDR3 comprises 13 residues. Germline CDR1 reads MNHNS; CDR2 reads SASEGT. V dropped 1 base and J dropped 4 bases, with 8 bases sitting between them. CDR3 sequence reads: CASSEVQLYEQYV. CDR3 nucleotides: TGTGCCAGCAGTGAAGTACAGTTATACGAGCAGTACGTC.

The chain recombines TRBV11-3 with TRBJ2-5; D remains ambiguous. The CDR3 is 15 residues long. Between the trimmed V and J ends, which lost 3 bases and 7 bases, there was a span of 18 bases. Germline V gene lookup returns CDR1 SGHNT and CDR2 YENEEA. The CDR3 loop is CASSFTAAEDVTQYF. CDR3 sequence (DNA): TGTGCCAGCAGCTTCACGGCAGCTGAAGATGTGACCCAGTACTTC.

This clone has more than one count but fewer than ten. This chain uses TRBV4-1 with TRBJ1-1; the match to TRBD1 covers 7 bases. Germline lookup yields CDR1 MGHRA and CDR2 YSYEKL. J was trimmed by 1 base and V by 4 bases; bases with no gene match: 3. This CDR3 spans 14 amino acids. CDR3 sequence (DNA): TGCGCCAGCAGCCGCGAGGGGGCGAACACTGAAGCTTTCTTT. It encodes CASSREGANTEAFF.

There are a few counts of this clone. V usage is TRBV18 and J usage is TRBJ2-7; unclear D gene. V was shortened by 3 bases and J by 6 bases, with 12 bases between the two germline ends. This CDR3 contains 13 residues. The germline CDR1 and CDR2 sequences are KGHSH and LQKENI. This CDR3 reads CASSPSVGSEQYV. CDR3 nucleotides: TGTGCCAGCTCACCGTCGGTCGGATCCGAGCAGTACGTC.

CDR3 amino acids: CSPRLATQETQYF. The CDR3 DNA reads TGCAGCCCCCGACTAGCCACACAAGAGACCCAGTACTTC. The J gene is TRBJ2-5, the V gene TRBV29-1; TRBD2 matches 7 bases. V shed 8 bases, J shed 2 bases, and the junction held 8 bases outside the gene matches. There are 13 residues in the CDR3. Germline-derived CDR1 and CDR2 are SQVTM and ANQGSEA.

The chain carries TRBV13 and TRBJ2-5, with D unresolved. Germline-derived CDR1 and CDR2 are PRHDT and FYEKMQ (reference sequence). With 6 bases removed from V and 7 bases from J, the gap between germline ends came to 15 bases. The CDR3 loop spans 13 amino acids. In nucleotides, the CDR3 is TGTGCCAGCAGACTTCCTGGGCCCGCGACCCAGTACTTC. This translates into CASRLPGPATQYF.

This clone was counted only a few times. The V call is TRBV5-4, the J call TRBJ1-2; no clear D gene. Trimming shortened V by 4 bases and J by 14 bases, and 15 bases separated the two germline ends. There are 11 residues in the CDR3. The germline V gene encodes CDR1 SGHNT and CDR2 YYREEE (reference sequence). CDR3 in amino acids: CASSERRVTTF. The CDR3, as DNA: TGTGCCAGCAGCGAAAGACGGGTGACAACCTTC.

The chain combines TRBV27 with TRBJ2-3; 13 nucleotides line up with TRBD2. The ends lost 5 bases at V and 3 bases at J; junction bases unmatched: 8. The CDR3 is 17 amino acids. The germline gives CDR1 MNHEY, CDR2 SMNVEV (reference sequence). In DNA form, the CDR3 reads TGTGCCAGCAGTCCGATCAGGACTAGCGGGGGAACAGATACGCAGTATTTT. Translated, it gives CASSPIRTSGGTDTQYF.

This clone was seen more than once but under ten times. The V and J genes are TRBV29-1 and TRBJ2-6, with TRBD2 matching over 7 bases. The CDR3 contains 16 residues. Germline values: CDR1 SQVTM, CDR2 ANQGSEA. After removal of 5 bases from V and 2 bases from J, the junction contained 9 bases not matched to a gene. CDR3 sequence reads: CSVTSGKVTGANVLTF. DNA of the CDR3: TGCAGCGTTACCAGCGGGAAAGTTACTGGGGCCAACGTCCTGACTTTC. The variable domain in full, completed from reference TRBV29-1 and TRBJ2-6, reads SAVISQKPSRDICQRGTSLTIQCQVDSQVTMMFWYRQQPGQSLTLIATANQGSEATYESGFVIDKFPISRPNLTFSTLTVSNMSPEDSSIYLCSVTSGKVTGANVLTFGAGSRLTVL.

The V and J genes are TRBV5-1 and TRBJ2-7, with 11 bases fitting TRBD1. The germline CDR1 and CDR2 sequences are SGHRS and YFSETQ. Trimming took 0 bases from V and 3 from J; bases not matched to a gene: 2. The CDR3 runs to 15 residues. The CDR3 DNA sequence: TGCGCCAGCAGCTTGGGGACAGGGGGCGACTACGAGCAGTACGTC. Translating gives CASSLGTGGDYEQYV.

The rearrangement uses TRBV18 and TRBJ1-1; weak D call: TRBD1 (6 bases). This CDR3 has 16 residues. Trimming left V 6 bases short and J 1 base short, with 18 bases between. The germline gives CDR1 KGHSH, CDR2 LQKENI. The CDR3 DNA reads as TGTGCCAGCTCCCCCGGGACACCTGGGACGAACACTGAAGCTTTCTTT. Translating gives CASSPGTPGTNTEAFF. The whole variable domain, filled in from reference TRBV18 and TRBJ1-1, reads NAGVMQNPRHLVRRRGQEARLRCSPMKGHSHVYWYRQLPEEGLKFMVYLQKENIIDESGMPKERFSAEFPKEGPSILRIQQVVRGDSAAYFCASSPGTPGTNTEAFFGQGTRLTVV.

The DNA of the CDR3 is TGTGCCAGCTCACTAGGGACCTCCTACGAGCAGTACGTC. This codes for CASSLGTSYEQYV. The chain is built from TRBV18 and TRBJ2-7, with D perhaps matching TRBD1 or TRBD2 (5 bases each). The V gene's germline CDR1 is KGHSH and CDR2 LQKENI. The CDR3 consists of 13 residues. The V end was cut by 4 bases, the J end by 0 bases, with 7 bases between.

CDR3 nucleotides: TGTGCCAGCCGACTAGCGGGAGAAGGCATTCAGTACTTC. Translated: CASRLAGEGIQYF. This rearrangement joins TRBV19 to TRBJ2-4; TRBD2 aligns across 12 bases. This CDR3 has 13 amino acids. J was trimmed by 9 bases and V by 9 bases; bases with no gene match: 6. CDR1 and CDR2 from the germline V gene are LNHDA and SQIVND (reference sequence).

This clone was detected only a few times. CDR3 sequence reads: CASSWGLPPRETQYF. CDR3 in DNA: TGTGCCAGCAGCTGGGGACTGCCTCCTCGAGAGACCCAGTACTTC. This chain joins TRBV5-5 and TRBJ2-5, with D perhaps matching TRBD2 (6 bases). The CDR3 loop spans 15 amino acids. Trimming stripped 3 bases from V and 4 bases from J, with 16 bases between. From germline, CDR1 is SGHKS and CDR2 YYEKEE (reference sequence).

This clone has only a few counts. The chain links TRBV7-2 to TRBJ2-5, with no clear D. Per germline, CDR1 SGHTA and CDR2 FQGNSA. Trimming pared 6 bases from V and 5 bases from J, leaving 10 bases between. This CDR3 is 12 amino acids long. The CDR3, as DNA: TGTGCCAGCAGTCCTGGACGGGAGACCCAGTACTTC. Encoded protein: CASSPGRETQYF.

J is TRBJ2-7 and V is TRBV7-2, with unresolved D. Trimming stripped 1 base from V and 6 bases from J, with 13 bases between. This CDR3 is built from 14 residues. Germline-derived CDR1 and CDR2 are SGHTA and FQGNSA. The CDR3 region has the DNA TGTGCCAGCAGCTTAGGAGACTTAAAGGTCGAGCAGTACTTC. It translates to CASSLGDLKVEQYF.

This clone was counted a few times. This chain joins TRBV28 and TRBJ1-6; D ambiguous. The germline V and J ends were trimmed by 6 bases and 6 bases, with 15 bases remaining between them. The length of the CDR3 is 15 residues. CDR1 and CDR2 (germline): MDHEN, SYDVKM. Written as DNA, the CDR3 is TGTGCCAGCAGGCTCTGGGCACGGACTAATTCACCCCTCCACTTT. It yields the protein CASRLWARTNSPLHF. The variable domain in full, completed from reference TRBV28 and TRBJ1-6, reads DVKVTQSSRYLVKRTGEKVFLECVQDMDHENMFWYRQDPGLGLRLIYFSYDVKMKEKGDIPEGYSVSREKKERFSLILESASTNQTSMYLCASRLWARTNSPLHFGNGTRLTVT.

There are a few counts of this clone. This chain links TRBV7-2 with TRBJ2-5, with 8 bases matching TRBD2. Germline V CDR1 and CDR2: SGHTA, FQGNSA. J gave up 5 bases and V 0 bases, and 5 bases lay outside the gene matches. CDR3 length: 15 residues. In DNA form, the CDR3 reads TGTGCCAGCAGCTTAGCCGGGACTAGGGGGGAGACCCAGTACTTC. Translating gives CASSLAGTRGETQYF.

The chain combines TRBV19 with TRBJ1-5, with a possible D match to TRBD1 (6 bases). CDR3 size: 14 residues. Deletions cut 5 bases from V and 6 bases from J, with 14 bases between. Germline V lookup: CDR1 LNHDA, CDR2 SQIVND (reference sequence). CDR3 in DNA: TGTGCCAGTAGTGCTACAGGGTTCGTTCAGCCCCAGCATTTT. This encodes CASSATGFVQPQHF.

The chain is built from TRBV20-1 and TRBJ2-1; TRBD2 matches at 7 bases. Trimming cost V 6 bases and J 11 bases; bases outside gene matches: 7. Germline CDR1 and CDR2: DFQATT and SNEGSKA (reference sequence). The CDR3 consists of 11 residues. CDR3 in amino acids: CSALAGVQQFF. The CDR3 bases are TGCAGTGCACTGGCGGGGGTACAGCAGTTCTTC.

Only a few counts were recorded for this clone. J is TRBJ1-2 and V is TRBV28, with a possible D match to TRBD1 (6 bases). The germline V and J ends were trimmed by 5 bases and 4 bases, with 14 bases remaining between them. Germline CDR1 reads MDHEN; CDR2 reads SYDVKM. The length of the CDR3 is 14 residues. CDR3 bases: TGTGCCAGCAGTAACCGGACAGCCGTCTATGGCTACACCTTC. Its protein product is CASSNRTAVYGYTF.

This clone has more than one count but fewer than ten. This rearrangement joins TRBV9 to TRBJ2-6; maybe TRBD1 (7 bases). V lost 7 bases, J lost 4 bases, and 15 bases lay in between. Germline loops: CDR1 SGDLS, CDR2 YYNGEE. This CDR3 comprises 15 residues. CDR3 coding DNA: TGTGCCAGCGGACTAAGGGGGCGCGGGGCCAACGTCCTGACTTTC. Translated, it gives CASGLRGRGANVLTF.

This clone turned up a few times. The chain joins TRBV7-6 to TRBJ1-1; TRBD1 is a possible D gene (5 bases). The length of the CDR3 is 15 residues. Trimming pared 3 bases from V and 1 base from J, leaving 12 bases between. CDR1 is SGHVS, CDR2 FNYEAQ, per germline. The CDR3 bases are TGTGCCAGCAGCTTTCGGGAGGGACGGAACACTGAAGCTTTCTTT. This gives the protein CASSFREGRNTEAFF.